These 14 T cell receptor beta chains share one sample of origin, sequenced in a study of cytomegalovirus exposure and HLA in healthy donors (dated by TCRdb to the late 2010s). Libraries came from the immunoSEQ multiplex PCR assay. For the multiplex PCR, a mixture combining 60 forward primers for TCR Vbeta segments and 13 reverse primers for TCR Jbeta segments was used. Drawn from immuneACCESS, this table holds only the in-frame rearrangements with V and J called that TCRdb kept. Clones are partly lost; checked studies trace under half to an unresolved V gene and leave the rest unexplained. Within this sample are about 200,000 clones, with 75% to 90% of them counted one time only. The ten largest clones add up to approximately 2.5% of the sample. Sequenced input: PBMCs. All receptors come from a woman between 35 and 50 years old in good health and CMV-seronegative.

V is TRBV27 and J is TRBJ1-2, with 8 positions matching TRBD1. V lost 6 bases, J lost 4 bases, and 7 bases stayed unmatched. The CDR3 is made up of 14 amino acids. Germline V gene sequence: CDR1 MNHEY, CDR2 SMNVEV (reference sequence). The DNA for the CDR3 is TGTGCCAGCAGCCCGGACAGGGCATTCTATGGCTACACCTTC. Translation gives CASSPDRAFYGYTF.

The J gene is TRBJ2-3, the V gene TRBV27, with 11 nucleotides matching TRBD2. Germline assignment: CDR1 MNHEY and CDR2 SMNVEV (reference sequence). The J segment lost 5 bases and the V segment lost 4 bases, leaving 5 bases of the junction unmatched. CDR3 length: 15 amino acids. For the CDR3, the DNA is TGTGCCAGCAGTTCCATAGCGGGAGGGATAGATACGCAGTATTTT. Amino acid sequence: CASSSIAGGIDTQYF.

The chain uses TRBV18 and TRBJ1-5, with D perhaps TRBD1 (5 bases). From germline, CDR1 is KGHSH and CDR2 LQKENI. This CDR3 contains 16 residues. Trimming stripped 0 bases from V and 1 base from J, with 10 bases between. The CDR3 DNA is TGTGCCAGCTCACCACCCGGGGGTATCAGCAATCAGCCCCAGCATTTT. Its protein is CASSPPGGISNQPQHF.

The V and J genes are TRBV5-1 and TRBJ2-2; 7 nucleotides align to TRBD2. Trimming took 3 bases from V and 1 from J; bases not matched to a gene: 12. The CDR3 runs 18 residues. From germline, CDR1 is SGHRS and CDR2 YFSETQ. This chain's CDR3 is CASSSFSRGGGNTGELFF. DNA of the CDR3: TGCGCCAGCAGCTCATTCAGCCGGGGCGGGGGGAACACCGGGGAGCTGTTTTTT.

The chain links TRBV4-2 to TRBJ2-7; 7 bases match TRBD2. Germline V gene lookup returns CDR1 LGHNA and CDR2 YNFKEQ. The CDR3 is 14 residues long. J lost 0 bases, V lost 5 bases, and 4 bases had no gene match. The CDR3 coding sequence is TGTGCCAGCAGCGGTTCGGGGGGCTCCTACGAGCAGTACTTC. Its translation is CASSGSGGSYEQYF.

V gene TRBV5-1 combines with J gene TRBJ2-1, with 9 nucleotides matching TRBD2. The CDR3 loop spans 13 amino acids. Germline lookup yields CDR1 SGHRS and CDR2 YFSETQ. The trim removed 4 bases at V and 7 bases at J, leaving 3 bases unmatched. In DNA, the CDR3 is TGCGCCAGCAGCACTCTAGCGGGGAATGAGCAGTTCTTC. Translating gives CASSTLAGNEQFF.

The chain couples TRBV28 to TRBJ1-1, with D possibly matching TRBD1 (6 bases). Germline V gene lookup returns CDR1 MDHEN and CDR2 SYDVKM. V lost 10 bases and J lost 0, with 18 bases in between. This CDR3 region has 15 residues. This CDR3 reads CATLGHRLMNTEAFF. CDR3 in DNA: TGTGCCACCTTGGGACACCGCCTAATGAACACTGAAGCTTTCTTT.

The chain links TRBV30 to TRBJ1-2; 8 bases fit TRBD1. The CDR3 has 14 residues. The junction had 7 bases not matched to a gene; V was cut back by 5 bases and J by 2 bases. Germline CDR1 reads GTSNPN; CDR2 reads SVGIG (reference sequence). CDR3 coding DNA: TGTGCCTGGGGAATTTGGGACAGGAACTATGGCTACACCTTC. Amino acid sequence: CAWGIWDRNYGYTF.

The chain is built from TRBV7-6 and TRBJ2-2, with 9 bases lining up with TRBD2. Germline CDR1 is SGHVS and CDR2 is FNYEAQ. CDR3 length: 16 amino acids. With V trimmed by 5 bases and J by 2 bases, 6 bases remained unmatched. Here the CDR3 reads CASSAREGGNTGELFF. CDR3 coding DNA: TGTGCCAGCAGCGCGCGGGAGGGCGGTAACACCGGGGAGCTGTTTTTT. Full variable domain (missing parts from reference TRBV7-6 and TRBJ2-2): GAGVSQSPRYKVTKRGQDVALRCDPISGHVSLYWYRQALGQGPEFLTYFNYEAQQDKSGLPNDRFSAERPEGSISTLTIQRTEQRDSAMYRCASSAREGGNTGELFFGEGSRLTVL.

The chain has TRBV6-5 and TRBJ1-4; D unresolved. Looked up from germline, CDR1 is MNHEY and CDR2 is SVGAGI. The CDR3 consists of 11 residues. V lost 5 bases and J lost 8, with 6 bases in between. CDR3 amino acids: CASSLREKLFF. In DNA, the CDR3 is TGTGCCAGCAGTCTACGAGAAAAACTGTTTTTT.

This chain connects TRBV27 to TRBJ2-7; TRBD1 agrees at 9 bases. CDR3 length equals 15 residues. Looked up from germline, CDR1 is MNHEY and CDR2 is SMNVEV (reference sequence). J gave up 5 bases and V 7 bases, and 12 bases lay outside the gene matches. The CDR3 loop reads CASNFRGTGRHEQYF. The CDR3 bases are TGTGCCAGCAACTTCCGGGGGACAGGGAGACACGAGCAGTACTTC.

This clone was picked up one time. Other DNA sequences in the same sample also yield this CDR3. This chain links TRBV19 with TRBJ2-7; the match to TRBD1 covers 10 bases. The CDR3 has 14 residues. With V trimmed by 5 bases and J by 2 bases, 3 bases remained unmatched. Germline lookup yields CDR1 LNHDA and CDR2 SQIVND (reference sequence). In nucleotides, the CDR3 is TGTGCCAGTAGTCCGGGACAGGGGCCCTACGAGCAGTACTTC. Residues: CASSPGQGPYEQYF.

The chain has TRBV28 and TRBJ2-7; D is unclear. The CDR3 extends over 13 amino acids. V lost 3 bases and J lost 1, with 7 bases in between. Looked up from germline, CDR1 is MDHEN and CDR2 is SYDVKM. CDR3 residues: CASSFAVSYEQYF. CDR3 bases: TGTGCCAGCAGTTTTGCAGTGTCCTACGAGCAGTACTTC.

The sample holds one count of this clone. The J gene is TRBJ1-5, the V gene TRBV7-9, with 7 bases aligning to TRBD1. V lost 4 bases, J lost 6 bases, and 6 bases stayed unmatched. Looked up from germline, CDR1 is SEHNR and CDR2 is FQNEAQ (reference sequence). CDR3 size: 14 residues. The CDR3 loop is CASSSQGSRQPQHF. The CDR3 DNA reads as TGTGCCAGCAGCTCACAGGGGTCACGTCAGCCCCAGCATTTT.